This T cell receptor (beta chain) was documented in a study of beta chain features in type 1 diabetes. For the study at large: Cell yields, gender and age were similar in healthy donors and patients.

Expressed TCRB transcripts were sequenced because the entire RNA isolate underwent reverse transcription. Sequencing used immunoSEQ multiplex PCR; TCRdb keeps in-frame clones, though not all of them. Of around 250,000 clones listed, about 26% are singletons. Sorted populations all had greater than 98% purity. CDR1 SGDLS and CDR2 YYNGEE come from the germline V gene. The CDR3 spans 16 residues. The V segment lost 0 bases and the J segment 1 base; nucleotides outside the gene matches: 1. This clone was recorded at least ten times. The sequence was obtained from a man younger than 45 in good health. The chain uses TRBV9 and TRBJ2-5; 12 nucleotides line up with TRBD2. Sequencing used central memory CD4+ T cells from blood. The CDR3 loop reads CASSVVGLAGQETQYF. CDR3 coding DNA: TGTGCCAGCAGCGTAGTGGGACTAGCGGGCCAAGAGACCCAGTACTTC.